Below are 27 T cell receptor beta chains sequenced from a single sample in a study of T cells in Graves' hyperthyroidism and ophthalmopathy. TCR beta CDR3 regions were amplified from RNA. The study used the HTBI primer set for a first-round RT-PCR of the TCR CDR3. MiXCR, run by TCRdb on the multiplex PCR reads, gives a single entry per CDR3 protein. Here the sample spans 530,000 or so distinct CDR3 sequences, about 43% being singletons. Sequencing was done on a sample of peripheral blood or thyroid tissue (not recorded which). The receptors shown here come from a woman aged 18-29 years with Graves' hyperthyroidism.

The chain couples TRBV11-3 to TRBJ2-3; possible D gene TRBD1, 6 bases. The CDR3 sequence is 16 residues long. The V end was cut by 11 bases, the J end by 2 bases, with 23 bases between. Germline V gene sequence: CDR1 SGHNT, CDR2 YENEEA. CDR3 sequence: CACTLGAANNTDTQYF. The CDR3 DNA follows: TGTGCCTGCACCCTGGGGGCAGCCAATAACACAGATACGCAGTATTTT. The whole variable domain, remainder taken from reference TRBV11-3 and TRBJ2-3, is EAGVVQSPRYKIIEKKQPVAFWCNPISGHNTLYWYLQNLGQGPELLIRYENEEAVDDSQLPKDRFSAERLKGVDSTLKIQPAELGDSAVYLCACTLGAANNTDTQYFGPGTRLTVL.

The chain links TRBV15 to TRBJ2-7, with D possibly called TRBD1 or TRBD2 (5 bases each). Germline V gene sequence: CDR1 LNHNV, CDR2 YYDKDF (reference sequence). CDR3 size: 14 residues. V shed 4 bases and J shed 3 bases, with 13 bases lying between them. CDR3 protein: CATSTRDGDYEQYF. CDR3 in DNA: TGTGCCACCAGCACTCGGGACGGCGACTACGAGCAGTACTTC.

The chain has TRBV10-1 and TRBJ1-6; 7 bases are a match to TRBD1. With 5 bases clipped from V and 10 bases from J, the junction kept 11 bases outside the gene matches. Germline CDR1 and CDR2: WNHNN and SYGVQD (reference sequence). The CDR3 contains 15 residues. The CDR3: CASSPGQKRGSPLHF. In DNA form, the CDR3 reads TGCGCCAGCAGTCCGGGACAGAAAAGGGGGTCACCCCTCCACTTT.

This clonotype was picked up many times. CDR3 in amino acids: CAIGRSQGGGQPQHF. CDR3 nucleotide sequence: TGTGCCATCGGGAGATCACAGGGGGGAGGGCAGCCCCAGCATTTT. The V call is TRBV10-3, the J call TRBJ1-5; 8 bases map to TRBD1. There are 15 residues in the CDR3. Germline values: CDR1 ENHRY, CDR2 SYGVKD. V lost 8 bases and J lost 7; bases outside the gene matches: 13.

A remark on this clonotype: Just one base apart from a much larger clone, this may be a read error. The V call is TRBV11-2, the J call TRBJ2-7; D is unclear. Germline values: CDR1 SGHAT, CDR2 FQNNGV. This CDR3 comprises 12 residues. The CDR3 DNA follows: TGTGCCGGCAGCTTAATCGTCGTCGAGCAGTACTTC. It codes for CAGSLIVVEQYF.

This rearrangement joins TRBV7-8 to TRBJ1-1; D gene ambiguous. The V gene lost 1 base and the J gene lost 7 bases, with 10 bases spanning the gap. CDR1 is SGHVS, CDR2 FQNEAQ, per germline. The CDR3 has 13 residues. This CDR3 is CASSLGANSEAFF. CDR3 in DNA: TGTGCCAGCAGCTTAGGGGCGAATAGTGAAGCTTTCTTT.

The chain uses TRBV12-3 or TRBV12-4 and TRBJ2-5; a possible D gene is TRBD1 (6 bases). Trimming pared 8 bases from V and 9 bases from J, leaving 22 bases between. This CDR3 has 14 residues. The CDR3 coding sequence is TGTGCCAGCCGTGGCCAGGGGAGCCACCAGCCCCAGTACTTC. Translating it yields CASRGQGSHQPQYF.

This sequence joins TRBV19 and TRBJ2-5; 10 bases are a match to TRBD2. The CDR3 contains 16 residues. Germline assignment: CDR1 LNHDA and CDR2 SQIVND (reference sequence). The trim removed 7 bases at V and 0 bases at J, leaving 8 bases unmatched. The CDR3: CASTPDGLADQETQYF. CDR3 sequence (DNA): TGTGCCAGTACCCCAGACGGACTAGCGGACCAAGAGACCCAGTACTTC.

V is TRBV7-3 and J is TRBJ2-1, with 12 nucleotides matching TRBD2. CDR1 is SGHTA and CDR2 is FQGTGA in the germline V gene. The CDR3 extends over 15 amino acids. After removal of 5 bases from V and 6 bases from J, the junction contained 5 bases not matched to a gene. As DNA, the CDR3 is TGTGCCAGCAGCACCAGACTAGCGGGAGTCAATGAGCAGTTCTTC. This translates into CASSTRLAGVNEQFF.

The chain recombines TRBV24-1 with TRBJ1-2; weak D call: TRBD1 (6 bases). The CDR3 totals 13 residues. V lost 4 bases and J 8 bases, leaving 13 bases between the germline ends. Germline loops: CDR1 KGHDR, CDR2 SFDVKD. The CDR3 DNA is TGTGCCACCAGTGAGAGTACAGGGAGAGGCTACACCTTC. This codes for CATSESTGRGYTF.

This sequence joins TRBV4-2 and TRBJ2-2; possibly TRBD2 for D (5 bases). V lost 2 bases to trimming and J lost 5 bases, with 9 bases between them. This CDR3 region has 14 residues. Germline CDR1 and CDR2: LGHNA and YNFKEQ. The CDR3 region has the DNA TGTGCCAGCAGCCAATCCGAGCGGACCGGGGAGCTGTTTTTT. Translating gives CASSQSERTGELFF.

The chain is built from TRBV10-3 and TRBJ2-5, with TRBD2 matching over 13 bases. Germline-derived CDR1 and CDR2 are ENHRY and SYGVKD. This CDR3 region has 17 residues. Trimming at V came to 2 bases and at J to 5 bases, leaving 8 bases not matched to a gene. CDR3 sequence: CAISEIGLAGVGETQYF. In nucleotides, the CDR3 is TGTGCCATCAGTGAGATTGGACTAGCGGGAGTCGGGGAGACCCAGTACTTC.

This clonotype was found many times. The chain links TRBV5-1 to TRBJ1-5; the match to TRBD1 covers 9 bases. The CDR3 extends over 16 amino acids. Germline lookup yields CDR1 SGHRS and CDR2 YFSETQ. Unmatched junction bases numbered 7, after V lost 4 bases and J lost 2 bases. Written as DNA, the CDR3 is TGCGCCAGCAGCCCCACAGGGGGCGCGGGCAATCAGCCCCAGCATTTT. As protein: CASSPTGGAGNQPQHF.

This clonotype was recorded many times. V gene TRBV5-8 combines with J gene TRBJ1-1; no definite D call. The CDR3 consists of 15 residues. Germline V gene lookup returns CDR1 SGHTS and CDR2 YDEGEE. The germline V and J ends were trimmed by 0 bases and 0 bases, with 9 bases remaining between them. The CDR3 nucleotides read TGTGCCAGCAGCTTGGATAGAATAATGAACACTGAAGCTTTCTTT. It is translated as CASSLDRIMNTEAFF.

As for this clonotype: The limits of the CDR3 on the DNA are not certain, so only TCRdb's listed CDR3 is given. This chain connects TRBV6-2 or TRBV6-3 to TRBJ2-2. The CDR3 region is 11 residues in length, termini included. CDR1 is MNHEY, CDR2 SVGEGT, per germline. The CDR3 protein is CASSTHGSCFF.

J is TRBJ2-1 and V is TRBV7-2; unclear D gene. This CDR3 comprises 13 residues. Trimming stripped 0 bases from V and 12 bases from J, with 12 bases between. Germline values: CDR1 SGHTA, CDR2 FQGNSA. This CDR3 is CASSLAKRGGQFF. DNA for the CDR3: TGTGCCAGCAGCTTAGCGAAGCGTGGTGGGCAGTTCTTC.

This chain joins TRBV7-8 and TRBJ1-6; 7 bases fit TRBD1. This CDR3 contains 18 residues. CDR1 and CDR2 from the germline V gene are SGHVS and FQNEAQ. The trim removed 5 bases at V and 2 bases at J, leaving 12 bases unmatched. Written as DNA, the CDR3 is TGTGCCAGCAGCCTGCTCGGACAGGCTTGCCCCTATAATTCACCCCTCCACTTT. This codes for CASSLLGQACPYNSPLHF.

The chain links TRBV10-3 to TRBJ1-6, with D tentatively TRBD1 (5 bases). The V gene lost 10 bases and the J gene lost 6 bases, with 16 bases spanning the gap. Germline V CDR1 and CDR2: ENHRY, SYGVKD. The length of the CDR3 is 14 residues. CDR3 in DNA: TGTGCCACCTACCGGGGCGTGGGTAATTCACCCCTCCACTTT. It is translated as CATYRGVGNSPLHF.

This clonotype was detected many times. This rearrangement joins TRBV19 to TRBJ2-5; tentatively, D is TRBD2 (5 bases). Per germline, CDR1 LNHDA and CDR2 SQIVND (reference sequence). V shed 10 bases and J shed 5 bases, with 20 bases lying between them. CDR3 size: 14 residues. The CDR3: CAIPRLAVVETQYF. The CDR3 coding sequence is TGTGCCATTCCCCGTCTAGCCGTCGTGGAGACCCAGTACTTC.

This clonotype has a count of ten or more. The CDR3 DNA is TGTGCCAGCAGCTTGTGGGTACAAAATAGCAATCAGCCCCAGCATTTT. It is translated as CASSLWVQNSNQPQHF. V gene TRBV5-6 combines with J gene TRBJ1-5; D gene uncertain. Germline loops: CDR1 SGHDT, CDR2 YYEEEE. The CDR3 is 16 residues long. V gave up 1 base and J gave up 0 bases, with 11 bases separating them. The whole variable domain, filled in from reference TRBV5-6 and TRBJ1-5, reads DAGVTQSPTHLIKTRGQQVTLRCSPKSGHDTVSWYQQALGQGPQFIFQYYEEEERQRGNFPDRFSGHQFPNYSSELNVNALLLGDSALYLCASSLWVQNSNQPQHFGDGTRLSIL.

Ten or more counts support this clonotype. This sequence joins TRBV7-8 and TRBJ1-4, with D tentatively TRBD1 (6 bases). CDR3 length: 16 amino acids. V was pared by 2 bases and J by 3 bases, with 13 bases between. Germline values: CDR1 SGHVS, CDR2 FQNEAQ. CDR3 sequence: CASSLRPGAANEKLFF. For the CDR3, the DNA is TGTGCCAGCAGCTTAAGACCGGGGGCTGCTAATGAAAAACTGTTTTTT.

The V call is TRBV20-1, the J call TRBJ1-4; 7 bases align to TRBD1. V lost 6 bases, J lost 6 bases, and 7 bases stayed unmatched. The CDR3 has 13 amino acids. Germline loops: CDR1 DFQATT, CDR2 SNEGSKA (reference sequence). The CDR3 sequence: CSARQGVYEKLFF. As DNA, the CDR3 is TGCAGTGCAAGACAGGGCGTTTATGAAAAACTGTTTTTT.

On this clonotype: A read error may be the cause here, since a much bigger clone is one base away. The CDR3 sequence is CASSYLPGGTEASF. The CDR3 region has the DNA TGTGCCAGCAGTTACCTTCCAGGGGGTACTGAAGCTTCCTTT. The rearrangement uses TRBV10-3 and TRBJ1-1; 7 bases align to TRBD1. Germline V gene lookup returns CDR1 ENHRY and CDR2 SYGVKD. The CDR3 runs to 14 residues.

The gene calls are TRBV11-2 and TRBJ1-4, with D possibly being TRBD1 (5 bases). Deletions cut 5 bases from V and 6 bases from J, with 19 bases between. Germline V gives CDR1 SGHAT, CDR2 FQNNGV. The CDR3 totals 16 residues. CDR3 amino acids: CASSPLVTAADEKLFF. DNA for the CDR3: TGTGCCAGCAGCCCCTTAGTGACAGCGGCGGATGAAAAACTGTTTTTT.

This chain links TRBV7-6 with TRBJ2-3; a weak D match, TRBD2 (6 bases). CDR1 is SGHVS and CDR2 is FNYEAQ in the germline V gene. The CDR3 has 15 amino acids. Trimming removed 1 base from V and 11 bases from J, with 19 bases in between. This CDR3 reads CASSLVAGRGVEQYF. The CDR3 nucleotides are TGTGCCAGCAGCTTAGTCGCGGGACGAGGGGTTGAGCAGTATTTT.

The V gene is TRBV29-1, the J gene TRBJ1-2; D unclear. CDR1 is SQVTM and CDR2 is ANQGSEA in the germline V gene. V was clipped by 6 bases and J by 8 bases, with 13 bases between them. The CDR3 is 11 residues long. The CDR3 here is CSVTTMGGYTF. In DNA, the CDR3 is TGCAGCGTAACGACGATGGGGGGCTACACCTTC.

This sequence joins TRBV11-2 and TRBJ2-7; TRBD1 aligns across 8 bases. Trimming removed 6 bases from V and 12 bases from J; junction bases left unmatched: 10. Germline-derived CDR1 and CDR2 are SGHAT and FQNNGV. The CDR3 length is 12 residues. The CDR3 reads CASSLKDRAMYF. The CDR3 coding sequence is TGTGCCAGCAGTTTGAAGGACAGGGCGATGTACTTC.